This T cell receptor (beta chain) is from a study of tumor and adjacent non-tumor tissue in lung cancer. At the level of the study: Millions of productive TCRbeta reads were obtained per sample on average. Study-level points and caveats: Tumor tissue had significantly higher TCR diversity than normal lung. Tumor repertoires had a smaller top 100 clone share than normal lung.

Regarding this clonotype: Its antigen is unidentified. Relative to the germline gene, one junction end is altered; a read error may explain this.

This sample's RNA came from whole unsorted tissue. Chemotherapy-naive patients with new lung cancer underwent thoracic surgery in China, August–November 2014. The library came from three nested PCR rounds adapted from ARM-PCR protocols. MiXCR was run by TCRdb on the multiplex PCR reads, yielding one entry per CDR3 protein. The sample records approximately 140,000 distinct CDR3 sequences, around 60% being singletons. Material for sequencing was lung tumor tissue. The clonotype comes from a man aged 60 to 69 with small cell lung cancer.

The CDR3 protein is CGSSSGLGGEPYNEQFF. The CDR3 DNA follows: TGTGGCAGCAGCTCGGGACTAGGGGGAGAGCCCTACAATGAGCAGTTCTTC. The chain is built from TRBV11-3 and TRBJ2-1, with TRBD2 matching over 8 bases. The CDR3 is 17 amino acids. Germline V gene sequence: CDR1 SGHNT, CDR2 YENEEA. The full variable domain, in which reference TRBV11-3 and TRBJ2-1 provide the parts outside the CDR3, is EAGVVQSPRYKIIEKKQPVAFWCNPISGHNTLYWYLQNLGQGPELLIRYENEEAVDDSQLPKDRFSAERLKGVDSTLKIQPAELGDSAVYLCGSSSGLGGEPYNEQFFGPGTRLTVL.